Below are 25 T cell receptor beta chains sequenced from a single sample in a study of ipilimumab plus nivolumab after autologous stem cell transplantation (dated by TCRdb to the early 2020s). The receptor library was made with the immunoSEQ multiplex PCR assay. TCRdb took this table from immuneACCESS and kept in-frame rearrangements with V and J called. Such tables lack part of the clones; where checked against another copy, unresolved V genes explain under half of the gap, and the rest is unexplained. The sample yields around 1,700 clones; roughly 79% were counted once. The ten largest clones capture roughly 15% of the sample. Material: PBMCs, obtained in a trial of ipilimumab plus nivolumab as post-transplant consolidation. The receptor source for this set is a female donor with multiple myeloma.

V and J are TRBV5-6 and TRBJ2-1, with 9 bases matching TRBD1. J lost 6 bases, V lost 7 bases, and 5 bases had no gene match. Germline CDR1 and CDR2: SGHDT and YYEEEE. CDR3 length: 13 amino acids. In DNA form, the CDR3 reads TGTGCCAGCGGACAGACAGGGGGCAATGAGCAGTTCTTC. As protein: CASGQTGGNEQFF. The entire variable domain, with the rest obtained from reference TRBV5-6 and TRBJ2-1, is as follows: DAGVTQSPTHLIKTRGQQVTLRCSPKSGHDTVSWYQQALGQGPQFIFQYYEEEERQRGNFPDRFSGHQFPNYSSELNVNALLLGDSALYLCASGQTGGNEQFFGPGTRLTVL.

This clone was seen once. One junction end disagrees with the germline gene, perhaps due to a read error. The rearrangement uses TRBV7-9 and TRBJ1-6; D remains unclear. CDR3 length: 12 amino acids. Germline V CDR1 and CDR2: SEHNR, FQNEAQ (reference sequence). The CDR3 DNA follows: TGTGCCAGCAGCCTCGGTCGACGGGCGAGGTACTTT. Translated, it gives CASSLGRRARYF.

This chain connects TRBV5-1 to TRBJ2-1; weak D call: TRBD1 (6 bases). With 4 bases removed from V and 8 bases from J, the gap between germline ends came to 22 bases. Germline V gene lookup returns CDR1 SGHRS and CDR2 YFSETQ. The CDR3 loop spans 16 amino acids. The CDR3 protein is CASSATPNREGDEQFF. The CDR3 nucleotides are TGCGCCAGCAGCGCCACGCCAAACAGGGAAGGGGATGAGCAGTTCTTC.

By its share, this clone is large. The chain combines TRBV7-9 with TRBJ2-3; the D is unclear. The ends were cut back, 4 bases at V and 6 bases at J, with 5 bases in the middle. The V gene's germline CDR1 is SEHNR and CDR2 FQNEAQ (reference sequence). The length of the CDR3 is 11 residues. CDR3 residues: CASSSSDTQYF. The CDR3, as DNA: TGTGCCAGCAGCTCATCTGATACGCAGTATTTT. Based on the CDR3 plus reference TRBV7-9 and TRBJ2-3, the full variable domain is DTGVSQNPRHKITKRGQNVTFRCDPISEHNRLYWYRQTLGQGPEFLTYFQNEAQLEKSRLLSDRFSAERPKGSFSTLEIQRTEQGDSAMYLCASSSSDTQYFGPGTRLTVL.

The gene calls are TRBV19 and TRBJ1-1, with 10 bases identical to TRBD1. The J segment lost 4 bases and the V segment lost 6 bases, leaving 5 bases of the junction unmatched. This CDR3 has 14 amino acids. Germline CDR1 reads LNHDA; CDR2 reads SQIVND (reference sequence). Here the CDR3 reads CASRVTGGGTEAFF. CDR3 DNA: TGTGCCAGTAGGGTGACAGGGGGCGGCACTGAAGCTTTCTTT.

This rearrangement joins TRBV7-2 to TRBJ2-7; D remains ambiguous. Germline V gene lookup returns CDR1 SGHTA and CDR2 FQGNSA. The CDR3 runs 12 residues. Trimming cost V 5 bases and J 0 bases, with 5 bases left between them. CDR3 in amino acids: CASSPSSYEQYF. CDR3 DNA sequence: TGTGCCAGCAGCCCTAGCTCCTACGAGCAGTACTTC.

The V gene is TRBV14, the J gene TRBJ1-3; the D is unclear. Germline V gives CDR1 SGHDN, CDR2 FVKESK. This CDR3 comprises 15 residues. V was pared by 6 bases and J by 0 bases, with 12 bases between. The CDR3 spells CASRPTATSGNTIYF. The CDR3 DNA follows: TGTGCCAGCAGACCAACAGCTACCTCTGGAAACACCATATATTTT.

The chain joins TRBV4-1 to TRBJ1-1, with TRBD1 matching 7 bases. V trimming: 8 bases; J trimming: 6 bases; junction bases outside the gene matches: 12. Germline V gene sequence: CDR1 MGHRA, CDR2 YSYEKL. The CDR3 runs 14 residues. CDR3 sequence: CASRYGDSSPEAFF. In DNA, the CDR3 is TGCGCCAGCCGCTACGGGGACAGTAGCCCTGAAGCTTTCTTT.

This clone was seen a handful of times. The chain is built from TRBV14 and TRBJ1-6; D is unresolved. V lost 2 bases and J lost 6, with 8 bases in between. There are 14 residues in the CDR3. Germline CDR1 is SGHDN and CDR2 is FVKESK. The CDR3 sequence: CASSQNQVNSPLHF. DNA for the CDR3: TGTGCCAGCAGCCAAAATCAGGTTAATTCACCCCTCCACTTT. Combining the CDR3 with reference TRBV14 and TRBJ1-6 gives the whole variable domain EAGVTQFPSHSVIEKGQTVTLRCDPISGHDNLYWYRRVMGKEIKFLLHFVKESKQDESGMPNNRFLAERTGGTYSTLKVQPAELEDSGVYFCASSQNQVNSPLHFGNGTRLTVT.

This chain joins TRBV9 and TRBJ2-7; TRBD2 matches 9 bases. The germline V gene has CDR1 SGDLS and CDR2 YYNGEE. The CDR3 is made up of 16 amino acids. V shed 2 bases, J shed 0 bases, and the junction held 6 bases outside the gene matches. The CDR3 DNA sequence: TGTGCCAGCAGCGTGGGACTAGCCGGTAGCTCCTACGAGCAGTACTTC. Translated: CASSVGLAGSSYEQYF. Full variable domain (outside the CDR3, taken from reference TRBV9 and TRBJ2-7): DSGVTQTPKHLITATGQRVTLRCSPRSGDLSVYWYQQSLDQGLQFLIQYYNGEERAKGNILERFSAQQFPDLHSELNLSSLELGDSALYFCASSVGLAGSSYEQYFGPGTRLTVT.

The chain links TRBV10-2 to TRBJ2-4; TRBD2 matches 12 bases. This CDR3 contains 18 residues. Germline V gene sequence: CDR1 WSHSY, CDR2 SAAADI. Trimming at V came to 8 bases and at J to 3 bases, leaving 14 bases not matched to a gene. For the CDR3, the DNA is TGCGCCAGCCTCGAACGGCTAGCGGGAGGGATGGGCAAAAACATTCAGTACTTC. Amino acids: CASLERLAGGMGKNIQYF.

This chain connects TRBV9 to TRBJ2-7; 15 nucleotides line up with TRBD2. This CDR3 spans 15 amino acids. The V segment lost 4 bases and the J segment 10 bases; nucleotides outside the gene matches: 9. Germline CDR1 reads SGDLS; CDR2 reads YYNGEE. The CDR3 protein is CASSLTGLAGGRQYF. The CDR3 DNA reads as TGTGCCAGCAGCCTAACGGGACTAGCGGGAGGCCGACAGTACTTC.

V gene TRBV9 combines with J gene TRBJ2-7; perhaps TRBD1 as D (5 bases). V lost 3 bases and J 5 bases, leaving 12 bases between the germline ends. Germline loops: CDR1 SGDLS, CDR2 YYNGEE. The CDR3 sequence is 13 residues long. CDR3: CASSAGNRDEQYF. The CDR3 DNA sequence: TGTGCCAGCAGCGCAGGGAATCGAGACGAGCAGTACTTC.

This clone came up a few times. The chain employs TRBV5-6 and TRBJ1-5, with no clear D. Trimming cost V 3 bases and J 7 bases, with 14 bases left between them. This CDR3 has 14 residues. The germline V gene has CDR1 SGHDT and CDR2 YYEEEE. CDR3 residues: CASSSKGYSQPQHF. CDR3 in DNA: TGTGCCAGCAGCTCAAAAGGGTATTCCCAGCCCCAGCATTTT.

The chain links TRBV4-2 to TRBJ2-4, with 12 bases fitting TRBD2. Germline V gene sequence: CDR1 LGHNA, CDR2 YNFKEQ. CDR3 length equals 20 residues. Trimming cost V 4 bases and J 3 bases; bases outside gene matches: 16. The CDR3 here is CASSREEVEGLAGNKNIQYF. The CDR3, as DNA: TGTGCCAGCAGCCGAGAGGAGGTGGAAGGACTAGCGGGGAACAAAAACATTCAGTACTTC.

The chain couples TRBV14 to TRBJ2-7; D is possibly TRBD1 (7 bases). Trimming took off 2 bases at V and 1 base at J, with 12 bases between the two ends. The CDR3 extends over 15 amino acids. Germline loops: CDR1 SGHDN, CDR2 FVKESK. The CDR3 is CASSQWGDSSYEQYF. For the CDR3, the DNA is TGTGCCAGCAGCCAATGGGGGGACAGTTCCTACGAGCAGTACTTC.

The genes are TRBV15 and TRBJ2-7, with TRBD2 identical over 9 bases. V lost 3 bases, J lost 0 bases, and 3 bases stayed unmatched. The CDR3 totals 15 residues. CDR1 is LNHNV, CDR2 YYDKDF, per germline (reference sequence). The CDR3: CATSSSGSTSYEQYF. The CDR3, as DNA: TGTGCCACCAGCAGTAGCGGGAGCACCTCCTACGAGCAGTACTTC.

The V and J genes are TRBV6-1 and TRBJ1-3; D remains unclear. Germline CDR1 MNHNS, CDR2 SASEGT. V was clipped by 8 bases and J by 2 bases, with 10 bases between them. The CDR3 extends over 13 amino acids. This CDR3 is CASWTSTGNTIYF. CDR3 in DNA: TGTGCCAGCTGGACGTCTACTGGAAACACCATATATTTT.

The chain has TRBV10-1 and TRBJ1-2; unclear D gene. CDR3 length: 13 amino acids. CDR1 WNHNN and CDR2 SYGVQD come from the germline V gene (reference sequence). V dropped 2 bases and J dropped 8 bases, with 12 bases sitting between them. The CDR3 bases are TGCGCCAGCAGTGAGGGCAGGAAGGGAGGCTACACCTTC. Amino acid sequence: CASSEGRKGGYTF.

This rearrangement joins TRBV29-1 to TRBJ2-6; D possibly corresponds to TRBD2 (7 bases). The CDR3 sequence is 16 residues long. Per germline, CDR1 SQVTM and CDR2 ANQGSEA. V lost 4 bases and J 0 bases, leaving 13 bases between the germline ends. This chain's CDR3 is CSVGHRDYSGANVLTF. The CDR3 DNA reads TGCAGCGTTGGGCACAGGGACTACTCTGGGGCCAACGTCCTGACTTTC.

The chain employs TRBV4-2 and TRBJ2-1; 7 positions agree with TRBD1. Germline V gene lookup returns CDR1 LGHNA and CDR2 YNFKEQ. The CDR3 extends over 16 amino acids. V gave up 0 bases and J gave up 3 bases; unmatched junction bases: 5. Here the CDR3 DNA reads TGTGCCAGCAGCCAAGATTGGGACAGAGGCTACAATGAGCAGTTCTTC. This translates into CASSQDWDRGYNEQFF.

This chain links TRBV29-1 with TRBJ1-2; a possible D gene is TRBD1 (5 bases). Germline CDR1 SQVTM, CDR2 ANQGSEA. The CDR3 has 11 residues. V lost 4 bases and J 7 bases, leaving 10 bases between the germline ends. The CDR3 is CSVVAGAGYTF. CDR3 sequence (DNA): TGCAGCGTTGTAGCCGGGGCTGGCTACACCTTC.

V is TRBV7-9 and J is TRBJ2-7, with D perhaps being TRBD1 or TRBD2 (5 bases each). The V end lost 5 bases, the J end lost 3 bases, and 17 bases lay between the germline ends. Germline loops: CDR1 SEHNR, CDR2 FQNEAQ (reference sequence). CDR3 size: 15 residues. CDR3 amino acids: CASSQTVGTFYEQYF. CDR3 sequence (DNA): TGTGCCAGCAGCCAGACCGTGGGGACCTTCTACGAGCAGTACTTC. Supplemented by reference TRBV7-9 and TRBJ2-7, the full variable domain reads DTGVSQNPRHKITKRGQNVTFRCDPISEHNRLYWYRQTLGQGPEFLTYFQNEAQLEKSRLLSDRFSAERPKGSFSTLEIQRTEQGDSAMYLCASSQTVGTFYEQYFGPGTRLTVT.

This clone was seen only once. The sample holds other DNA sequences that translate to the same CDR3. V usage is TRBV27 and J usage is TRBJ1-6; D not resolved. This CDR3 is built from 12 residues. V was shortened by 3 bases and J by 6 bases, with 3 bases between the two germline ends. Germline loops: CDR1 MNHEY, CDR2 SMNVEV (reference sequence). This CDR3 reads CASSFPNSPLHF. The CDR3 coding sequence is TGTGCCAGCAGTTTCCCTAATTCACCCCTCCACTTT.

The rearrangement joins TRBV28 to TRBJ1-5; possibly TRBD1 for D (5 bases). This CDR3 is built from 15 residues. The germline V gene encodes CDR1 MDHEN and CDR2 SYDVKM. V lost 8 bases and J lost 2, with 16 bases in between. CDR3 DNA: TGTGCCAGCGAGTGGGGGATGGGAGGCAATCAGCCCCAGCATTTT. Translating gives CASEWGMGGNQPQHF.